This T cell receptor beta chain emerged from a study of immune characterization of retroperitoneal liposarcoma. MiXCR, run by TCRdb on the PCR reads, gives a single entry per CDR3 protein. Of about 8,200 distinct CDR3 sequences listed, over 40% are singletons. By share of the sample, this clonotype is medium-sized. The CDR3 is made up of 16 amino acids. CDR1 and CDR2 (germline): SGHAT, FQNNGV. Sequenced: tumor tissue. The TCR was taken from a male donor with retroperitoneal liposarcoma. This chain joins TRBV11-2 and TRBJ2-5, with TRBD1 matching 9 bases. The better agreement between TRBJ2-7 and the DNA end casts doubt on the J call. The CDR3 loop is CASSFRSGTGTYEQYF. CDR3 DNA: TGTGCCAGCAGCTTTCGTTCCGGGACAGGGACCTACGAGCAGTACTTC.